A single sample is the source of the 4 T cell receptor beta chains below, sequenced in a study of blood T cell repertoires in COVID-19 (dated by TCRdb to the early 2020s). To prepare the library, the immunoSEQ multiplex PCR assay was applied. TCRdb stores this immuneACCESS table with in-frame sequences only. Part of the clones is absent; in the studies checked, under half of the shortfall reflects unresolved V genes, and no reason is known for the rest. In all, the sample holds roughly 290,000 clones, and 87% of those were seen once. Under 7% of the sample belongs to the ten largest clones. The material sequenced was PBMCs or T cells enriched from blood (not recorded which). These receptors came from a woman aged 40 to 49 who had recovered from COVID-19.

The gene calls are TRBV5-1 and TRBJ2-1; D is perhaps TRBD2 (7 bases). This CDR3 has 14 residues. Germline V gene data show CDR1 as SGHRS and CDR2 as YFSETQ. Trimming left V 3 bases short and J 8 bases short, with 15 bases between. The CDR3 DNA sequence: TGCGCCAGCAGCTGGGAAGGGGGAGGGGATGAGCAGTTCTTC. This translates into CASSWEGGGDEQFF.

The rearrangement links TRBV10-1 to TRBJ2-3, with 9 bases lining up with TRBD1. Trimming removed 5 bases from V and 1 base from J; junction bases left unmatched: 4. The germline V gene has CDR1 WNHNN and CDR2 SYGVQD (reference sequence). The CDR3 sequence is 15 residues long. The DNA for the CDR3 is TGCGCCAGCAGTCCCCGGGACAGGGGCACAGATACGCAGTATTTT. Its protein product is CASSPRDRGTDTQYF.

The DNA of the CDR3 is TGCGCCAGCAGTCCAAGTACGGGGGAGAACTATGGCTACACCTTC. Protein product: CASSPSTGENYGYTF. The rearrangement links TRBV5-1 to TRBJ1-2, with D maybe TRBD1 (5 bases). Germline CDR1 and CDR2: SGHRS and YFSETQ. There are 15 residues in the CDR3. Between the trimmed V and J ends, which lost 5 bases and 2 bases, there was a span of 16 bases. The variable domain in full, completed from reference TRBV5-1 and TRBJ1-2, reads KAGVTQTPRYLIKTRGQQVTLSCSPISGHRSVSWYQQTPGQGLQFLFEYFSETQRNKGNFPGRFSGRQFSNSRSEMNVSTLELGDSALYLCASSPSTGENYGYTFGSGTRLTVV.

Of note for this clone: Mismatch with germline at one junction end may stem from a read error. The chain uses TRBV29-1 and TRBJ1-5; D might be TRBD1 (6 bases). Per the germline V gene, CDR1 is SQVTM and CDR2 is ANQGSEA. There are 13 residues in the CDR3. DNA for the CDR3: TGTAGCGTTGGTACAGGGATCAATCAGCCCCAGCATTTT. This encodes CSVGTGINQPQHF. The complete variable domain, with remaining parts taken from reference TRBV29-1 and TRBJ1-5, reads SAVISQKPSRDICQRGTSLTIQCQVDSQVTMMFWYRQQPGQSLTLIATANQGSEATYESGFVIDKFPISRPNLTFSTLTVSNMSPEDSSIYLCSVGTGINQPQHFGDGTRLSIL.